This TCR beta chain was found in a study of shared clonotypes between healthy human individuals (TCRdb year 2020). In the study overall: A few men and a couple of women, aged 18 to 49 years, made up the cohort. For each donor, three plates each were used for CD4 naive and CD4 memory, two plates were used for CD8 naive, and one plate was used for CD8 memory. To estimate repertoire size and how much clonotypes are shared between individuals, the study performed deep sequencing of blood TCR repertoires from roughly five healthy adults. To increase sequencing depth and limit assay-specific biases, different laboratories used diverse techniques to prepare libraries and sequence TCR repertoires. Between about 0.9 and 9 billion PBMCs per donor were obtained by leukapheresis.

The donors were healthy, HIV-negative adults with no recently reported acute infections or vaccinations. Every donor was a Caucasian adult residing in Nashville, Tennessee, USA. CD4+ T cells were enriched through magnetic negative selection, after which naive cells were positively selected on CD45RA and the remaining negative fraction served as the memory subset. Blood was collected by leukapheresis, and PBMCs were isolated by Ficoll-Histopaque density gradient centrifugation and then cryopreserved in liquid nitrogen vapor phase. Purity and quantity of every magnetically sorted T cell population were checked by analytical flow cytometry. From each sorted fraction, genomic DNA was isolated and quantified by UV absorbance on a Nanodrop 2000c. V is clipped by 6 bases and J by 5 bases, and the sequence between their germline boundaries is 8 bases long. As encoded in the germline V gene, CDR1 is ENHRY while CDR2 is SYGVKD. The CDR3 holds 12 amino acids from the cysteine to the phenylalanine. Kept here is only the CDR3 DNA, which spans 36 bases and is read in frame from base 1.

Concerning this clone: The specificity of this receptor is unknown. Nothing much larger sits one base from this clone, and base qualities are not available.

Using the deep immunoSEQ assay, multiplex PCR amplified TCR CDR3 regions from genomic DNA. Genomic DNA extracted from each cell subset was distributed evenly over all wells of several immunoSEQ 96-well plates, and each plate served as one replicate. For sorted subsets, roughly 200 ng of genomic DNA, equivalent to some 33,000 T cell genomes, went into each replicate PCR. The purified libraries were quantified using a Qubit 3.0 fluorometer, sized with a Bioanalyzer 2100, and then quantified again using the KAPA Library Quantification kit. Every immunoSEQ 96-well plate was sequenced on a dedicated single-read 150-cycle Illumina NextSeq 550 flow cell. Per the original workflow: Because only junctional sequences without quality scores were contained in the immunoSEQ output, filtering matching that applied to full-length reads could not be performed. To assign V/J genes and CDR3, sequences were annotated against IMGT germline references using PyIR, a Python wrapper for IgBLAST v1.9. Reads were removed for weak V/J assignments (E-value above 1e-6), missing CDR3, stop codons, out-of-frame junctions, or ambiguous translated residues. V3J clonotypes were defined by identical inferred V gene, J gene, and CDR3 amino acid sequence. To compute the percentage overlap between repertoires, the number of shared unique clonotypes was divided by the size of the smaller repertoire. RTK rarefaction, the Chao1 estimator, and Recon v2.1 estimates of unobserved clonotypes were used to assess repertoire richness. For all TCRbeta clonotypes obtained by the gDNA method from a few donors, generation probabilities were computed with OLGA. In TCRdb, the immuneACCESS table is reduced to in-frame sequences with V and J assigned. These tables do not hold every clone; where another copy was compared, an unresolved V gene accounts for under half, and the others remain unexplained. V and J calls and clone size come straight from that table; D and trimming were deduced from the DNA. The sample table contains about 1.5 million clones; only one count was recorded for roughly 98% of them. Roughly 0.42% of the sample is taken by the ten largest.

Results and caveats for the whole study, not just this receptor: Sampling was limited to blood, and TCR repertoires in tissue likely differ from TCR repertoires in blood. Across four donors, approximately 5% of naive CD4, around 3.5% of naive CD8, about 2% of memory CD4, and under 0.45% of memory CD8 clonotypes were shared. Incomplete sequencing was indicated by rarefaction of sorted-subset datasets, despite the large sequencing depth. Because the study included only a small number of donors, the genetic and exposure-history diversity represented was limited. Clonotypes shared by all four sorted-subset donors showed higher generation probabilities than non-shared clonotypes. Larger estimated clonotype richness was generally found for naive subsets than for memory subsets. Pairwise subsampling led to the expectation that sequencing depth would affect the degree of clonotype sharing among donors.

The clonotype originates from a man between 25 and 39 years old in good health. Sequencing input: naive CD4+ T cells sorted from blood. Taken with the paper, the label for cell subset or site translates to: CD45RA+ positively selected. This chain joins TRBV10-3 to TRBJ2-1; the D gene assignment is ambiguous. The nucleotide sequence is TGTGCCATCAGGGAAACTAACAATGAGCAGTTCTTC. This encodes CAIRETNNEQFF.